The text below deals with one T cell receptor (delta chain). A few counts support this clone. Its antigen is unknown. This sequence is one base from a far larger clone and is likely a read error. The library was made by RT-PCR. The run used an Illumina MiSeq. Clones were re-identified by TCRdb from the public reads with CATT, and rows with the same DNA were merged. The sample includes some 1,200 delta-chain clones, with approximately 12% observed a single time. Of the sample, 5.5% to 7.5% is held by the ten largest clones. This sample was taken from a study of gammadelta T cells in human blood (TCRdb year 2020). What the research found in general, with its limitations: According to the study, polyclonal expansion of innate gamma-delta T cells right after birth appeared to be driven by microbial exposure.

The CDR1 and CDR2 encoded by the germline V gene are GEAIGNYY and EKD. From the cysteine up to the phenylalanine, the CDR3 has a length of 17 residues. Only the CDR3 part of the read is kept: 51 bases, read in frame from the first base. Trimming at the junction amounts to 3 bases on V and 0 bases on J, and the germline ends lie 19 bases apart. The V and J genes are TRDV2 and TRDJ1, with no D gene named confidently. The receptor was derived from a newborn. Source material: non-Vgamma9Vdelta2 gamma-delta T cells from cord blood. The CDR3 region has the sequence CACDAGVGPLYTDKLIF. Read as DNA, the sequence is TGTGCCTGTGACGCCGGTGTGGGCCCCCTGTACACCGATAAACTCATCTTT.